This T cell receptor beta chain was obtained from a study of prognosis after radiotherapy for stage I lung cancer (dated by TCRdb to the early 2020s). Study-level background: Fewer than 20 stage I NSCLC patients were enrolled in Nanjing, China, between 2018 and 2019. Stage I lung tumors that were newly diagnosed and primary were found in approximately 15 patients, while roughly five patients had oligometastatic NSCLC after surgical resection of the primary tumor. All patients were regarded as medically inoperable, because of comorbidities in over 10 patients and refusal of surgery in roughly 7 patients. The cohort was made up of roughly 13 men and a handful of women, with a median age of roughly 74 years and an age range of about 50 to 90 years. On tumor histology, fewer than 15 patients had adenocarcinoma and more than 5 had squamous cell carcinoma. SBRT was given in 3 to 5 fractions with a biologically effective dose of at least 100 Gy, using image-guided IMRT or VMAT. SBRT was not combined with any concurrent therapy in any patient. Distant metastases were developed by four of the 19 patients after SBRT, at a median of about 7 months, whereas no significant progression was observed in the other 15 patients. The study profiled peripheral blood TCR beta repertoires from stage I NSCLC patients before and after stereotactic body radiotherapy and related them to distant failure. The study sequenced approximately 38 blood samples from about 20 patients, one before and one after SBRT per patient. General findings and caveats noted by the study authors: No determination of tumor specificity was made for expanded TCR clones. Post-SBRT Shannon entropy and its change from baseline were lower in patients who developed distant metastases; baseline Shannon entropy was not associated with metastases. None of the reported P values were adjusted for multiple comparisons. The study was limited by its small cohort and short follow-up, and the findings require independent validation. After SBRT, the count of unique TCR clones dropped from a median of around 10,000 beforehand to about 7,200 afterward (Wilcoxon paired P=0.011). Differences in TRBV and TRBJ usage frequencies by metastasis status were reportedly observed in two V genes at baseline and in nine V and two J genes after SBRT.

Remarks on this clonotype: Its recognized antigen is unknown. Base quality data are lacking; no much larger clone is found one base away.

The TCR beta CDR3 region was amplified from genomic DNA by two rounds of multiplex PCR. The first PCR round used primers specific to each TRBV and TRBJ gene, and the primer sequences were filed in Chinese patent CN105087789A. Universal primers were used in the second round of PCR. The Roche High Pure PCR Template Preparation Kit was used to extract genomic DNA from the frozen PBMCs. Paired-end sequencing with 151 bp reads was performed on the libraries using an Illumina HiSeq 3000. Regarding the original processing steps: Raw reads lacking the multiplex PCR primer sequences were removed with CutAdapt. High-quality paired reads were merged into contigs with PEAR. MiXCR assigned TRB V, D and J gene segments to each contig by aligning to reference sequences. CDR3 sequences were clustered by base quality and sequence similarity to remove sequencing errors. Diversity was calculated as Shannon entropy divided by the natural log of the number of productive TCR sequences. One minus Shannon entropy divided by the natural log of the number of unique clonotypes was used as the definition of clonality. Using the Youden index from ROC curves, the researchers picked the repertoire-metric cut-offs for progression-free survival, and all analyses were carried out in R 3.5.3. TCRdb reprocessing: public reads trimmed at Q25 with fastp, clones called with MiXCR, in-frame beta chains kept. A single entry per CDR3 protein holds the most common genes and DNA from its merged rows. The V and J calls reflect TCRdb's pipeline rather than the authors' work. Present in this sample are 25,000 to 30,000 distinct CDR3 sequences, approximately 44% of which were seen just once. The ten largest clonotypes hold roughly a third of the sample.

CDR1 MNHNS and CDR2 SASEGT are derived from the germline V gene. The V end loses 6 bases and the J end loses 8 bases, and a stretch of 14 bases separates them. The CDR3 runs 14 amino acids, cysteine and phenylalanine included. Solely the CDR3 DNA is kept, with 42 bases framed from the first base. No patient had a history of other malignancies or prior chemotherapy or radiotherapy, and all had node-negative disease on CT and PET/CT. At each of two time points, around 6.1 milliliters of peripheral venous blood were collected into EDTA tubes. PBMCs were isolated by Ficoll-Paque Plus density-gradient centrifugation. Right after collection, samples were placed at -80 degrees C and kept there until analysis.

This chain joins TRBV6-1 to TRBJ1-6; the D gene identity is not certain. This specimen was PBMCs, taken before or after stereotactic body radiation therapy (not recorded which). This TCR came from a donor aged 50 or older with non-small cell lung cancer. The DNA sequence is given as TGTGCCAGCAGGGAGGGCAGTGCCCATTCACCCCTCCACTTT. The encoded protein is CASREGSAHSPLHF.